This T cell receptor (beta chain) was identified during a study of breast tumors, draining lymph nodes, adjacent tissues (dated by TCRdb to 2016 to 2017). In the study overall: TCR beta repertoires were compared across tumor, adjacent nontumor tissue and axillary lymph nodes obtained from breast cancer patients. The study was designed to assess the relationships and possible T-cell exchange between tumor, surrounding tissue and draining lymph node repertoires in human breast cancer.

The data were produced on an Illumina HiSeq 2000. Multiplex PCR amplification was used to generate the TCR beta chain libraries. High-throughput sequencing was used to analyze the amplified TCR beta chain products. TCRdb handled the public reads itself, with Q25 trimming in fastp and clone calling in MiXCR, and kept productive beta chains. One record per CDR3 amino acid sequence lists the most common genes and DNA. This sample has about 32,000 distinct CDR3 sequences in its table, and roughly 32% of those were observed once. The ten largest account for roughly a tenth of the sample. The CDR3 covers 16 residues, taking in both the cysteine and the phenylalanine. The entry retains the CDR3 DNA only, 48 bases that are in frame from base 1. V is pruned by 4 bases and J by 0 bases, leaving 3 bases of the junction without a gene match. The germline V gene provides CDR1 SNHLY and CDR2 FYNNEI. This clonotype is categorized as medium-sized (0.01 to 0.1%). Its antigen remains undetermined. It has no much larger one-base neighbor in the sample; base qualities were not kept.

Summary of the overall study and its limitations: In luminal-like breast cancer, tumor and nontumor tissue repertoires resembled each other significantly more than in basal-like breast cancer. Tumor T-cell repertoires showed less diversity than lymph node repertoires and more diversity than nontumor tissue repertoires, and tumor T-cell repertoires showed preferential V and J gene usage. The conclusion that tumor T cells originate in lymph nodes was framed as consistent with a hypothesis rather than directly demonstrated. The data were considered consistent with the idea that most tumor T cells come from the lymph node and then expand in tumor tissue.

This receptor was taken from a female donor with breast cancer. Some clones in this sample may be carry-over from other donors' samples. Here the chain combines TRBV2 and TRBJ2-4; TRBD2 matches 10 bases in the middle. Sequencing was performed on breast tumor tissue. The bases read TGTGCCAGCAGTGGCCGACTAGCGGGAGCCAAAAACATTCAGTACTTC. Its protein product is CASSGRLAGAKNIQYF.